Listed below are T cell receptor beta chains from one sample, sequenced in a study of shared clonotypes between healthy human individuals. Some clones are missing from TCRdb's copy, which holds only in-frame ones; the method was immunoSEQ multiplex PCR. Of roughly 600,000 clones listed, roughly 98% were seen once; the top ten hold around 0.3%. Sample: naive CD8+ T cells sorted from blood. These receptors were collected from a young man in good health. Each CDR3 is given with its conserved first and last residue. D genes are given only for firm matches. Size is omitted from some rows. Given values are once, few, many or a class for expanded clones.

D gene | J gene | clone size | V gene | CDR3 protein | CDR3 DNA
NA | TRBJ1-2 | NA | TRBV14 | CASSPWTGGSYGYTF | TGTGCCAGCAGCCCATGGACCGGGGGGAGCTATGGCTACACCTTC
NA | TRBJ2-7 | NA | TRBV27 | CASSLSVGWKYEQYF | TGTGCCAGCAGTTTATCCGTGGGTTGGAAATACGAGCAGTACTTC
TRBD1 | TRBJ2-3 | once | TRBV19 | CASSIGTGARTDTQYF | TGTGCCAGTAGTATAGGGACAGGGGCGAGGACAGATACGCAGTATTTT
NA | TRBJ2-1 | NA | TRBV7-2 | CASSLVRYNEQFF | TGTGCCAGCAGCTTAGTTCGTTACAATGAGCAGTTCTTC
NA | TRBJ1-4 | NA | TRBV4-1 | CASSEGTVNEKLFF | TGCGCCAGCAGCGAAGGGACGGTGAATGAAAAACTGTTTTTT
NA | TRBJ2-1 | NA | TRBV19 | CASSIFLQTPNEQFF | TGTGCCAGTAGTATCTTTTTACAAACCCCCAATGAGCAGTTCTTC
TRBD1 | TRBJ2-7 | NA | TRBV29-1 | CSVESVAGGYEQYF | TGCAGCGTTGAATCGGTGGCAGGGGGCTACGAGCAGTACTTC
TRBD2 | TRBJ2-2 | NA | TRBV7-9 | CASRPPGGARRTGELFF | TGTGCCAGCAGACCACCGGGAGGGGCGCGGCGCACCGGGGAGCTGTTTTTT
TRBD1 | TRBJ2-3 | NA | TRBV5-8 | CASSLTLQTGTFTDTQYF | TGTGCCAGCAGCTTAACACTTCAGACAGGGACCTTCACAGATACGCAGTATTTT
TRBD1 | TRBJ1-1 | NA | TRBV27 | CASSLDRGIYTEAFF | TGTGCCAGCAGCCTGGACAGGGGGATTTACACTGAAGCTTTCTTT
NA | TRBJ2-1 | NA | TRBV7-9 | CASSLAGEDPSYGEQFF | TGTGCCAGCAGCTTAGCGGGGGAGGATCCCTCCTACGGTGAGCAGTTCTTC
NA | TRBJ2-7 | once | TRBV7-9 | CASSPRGGSRTYEQYF | TGTGCCAGCAGCCCTAGAGGGGGTAGCAGAACCTACGAGCAGTACTTC
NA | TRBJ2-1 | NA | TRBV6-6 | CASSPGHNEQFF | TGTGCCAGCAGCCCTGGCCACAATGAGCAGTTCTTC
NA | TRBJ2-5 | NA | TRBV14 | CASSQAKTGPWETQYF | TGTGCCAGCAGCCAGGCCAAGACAGGCCCCTGGGAGACCCAGTACTTC
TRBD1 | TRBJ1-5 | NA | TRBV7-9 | CASSLGQGAQPQHF | TGTGCCAGCAGCCTAGGACAGGGAGCTCAGCCCCAGCATTTT
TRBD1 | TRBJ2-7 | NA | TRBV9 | CASSAGTGGSGSYEQYF | TGTGCCAGCAGCGCCGGGACAGGGGGCTCGGGGAGTTACGAGCAGTACTTC
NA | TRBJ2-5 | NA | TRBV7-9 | CASSPRHTSGGETQYF | TGTGCCAGCAGCCCACGACATACATCGGGTGGAGAGACCCAGTACTTC
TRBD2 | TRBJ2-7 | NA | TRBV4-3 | CASSQDRTGLIYEQYF | TGCGCCAGCAGCCAAGATCGAACGGGACTAATCTACGAGCAGTACTTC
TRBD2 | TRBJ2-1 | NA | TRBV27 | CASSLYGGGAYNEQFF | TGTGCCAGCAGTTTATACGGCGGGGGGGCCTACAATGAGCAGTTCTTC
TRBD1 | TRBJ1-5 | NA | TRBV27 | CASRPGQTLYSNQPQHF | TGTGCCAGCAGGCCGGGACAGACGCTATATAGCAATCAGCCCCAGCATTTT
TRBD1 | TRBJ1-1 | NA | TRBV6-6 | CASSPLTGHTEAFF | TGTGCCAGCAGTCCTCTGACAGGGCACACTGAAGCTTTCTTT
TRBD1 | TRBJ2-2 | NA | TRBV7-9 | CASSPPRAGGHGELFF | TGTGCCAGCAGCCCGCCTCGGGCAGGGGGCCACGGGGAGCTGTTTTTT
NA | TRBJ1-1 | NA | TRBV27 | CASSFAGQSLGEAFF | TGTGCCAGCAGTTTTGCAGGGCAGAGCTTGGGTGAAGCTTTCTTT
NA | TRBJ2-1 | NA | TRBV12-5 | CASGFLEGNYNEQFF | TGTGCTAGTGGTTTTTTAGAGGGGAATTACAATGAGCAGTTCTTC
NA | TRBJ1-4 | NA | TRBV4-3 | CASLGQGEDEKLFF | TGCGCCAGCTTGGGGCAGGGAGAGGATGAAAAACTGTTTTTT
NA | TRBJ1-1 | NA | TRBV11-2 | CASSLSSREAFF | TGTGCCAGCAGCTTAAGTTCCCGGGAAGCTTTCTTT
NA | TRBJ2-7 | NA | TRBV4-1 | CASSLTQTGTYEQYF | TGCGCCAGCAGCCTCACCCAGACGGGTACCTACGAGCAGTACTTC
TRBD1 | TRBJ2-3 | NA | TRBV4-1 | CASSLGGLTDTQYF | TGCGCCAGCAGCCTAGGGGGCTTGACAGATACGCAGTATTTT
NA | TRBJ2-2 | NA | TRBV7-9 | CASRARDFGFSGELFF | TGTGCCAGCAGAGCCCGGGACTTCGGTTTCTCCGGGGAGCTGTTTTTT
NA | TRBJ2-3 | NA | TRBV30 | CAWRGTSDTQYF | TGTGCCTGGAGGGGGACATCAGATACGCAGTATTTT
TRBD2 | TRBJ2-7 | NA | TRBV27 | CASSYGGTISEQYF | TGTGCCAGCAGTTACGGGGGGACTATCTCCGAGCAGTACTTC
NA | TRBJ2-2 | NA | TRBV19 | CASGYTGELFF | TGTGCCAGTGGGTATACCGGGGAGCTGTTTTTT
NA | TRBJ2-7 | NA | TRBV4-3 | CASSQDSVAGTSEQYF | TGCGCCAGCAGCCAAGATTCAGTGGCTGGGACCTCCGAGCAGTACTTC
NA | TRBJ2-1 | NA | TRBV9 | CASSVEPGPPVHEQFF | TGTGCCAGCAGCGTAGAGCCGGGACCCCCGGTCCATGAGCAGTTCTTC
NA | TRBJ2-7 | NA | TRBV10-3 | CAIRPSGLWRHEQYF | TGTGCCATCAGGCCATCCGGGCTGTGGAGGCACGAGCAGTACTTC
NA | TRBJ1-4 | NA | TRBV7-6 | CASTEGATNEKLFF | TGTGCCAGCACCGAAGGCGCAACTAATGAAAAACTGTTTTTT
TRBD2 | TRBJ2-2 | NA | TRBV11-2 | CASSATAGGPGGELFF | TGTGCCAGCAGCGCCACGGCGGGAGGGCCAGGCGGGGAGCTGTTTTTT
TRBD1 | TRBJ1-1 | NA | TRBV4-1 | CASTGGGDTGSSPEAFF | TGCGCCAGCACAGGGGGTGGGGACACGGGGTCGAGCCCTGAAGCTTTCTTT
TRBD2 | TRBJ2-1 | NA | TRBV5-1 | CASRTSGTSYNEQFF | TGCGCCAGCAGGACTAGCGGGACGTCCTACAATGAGCAGTTCTTC
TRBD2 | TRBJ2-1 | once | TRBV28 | CASIGSGGMRNEQFF | TGTGCCAGCATTGGTAGCGGGGGGATGCGGAATGAGCAGTTCTTC
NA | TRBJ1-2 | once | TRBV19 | CASTGAVGYGYTF | TGTGCCAGTACGGGCGCAGTGGGCTATGGCTACACCTTC
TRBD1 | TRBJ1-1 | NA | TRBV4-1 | CASSHTGTGRTEAFF | TGCGCCAGCAGCCACACAGGGACAGGGCGGACTGAAGCTTTCTTT
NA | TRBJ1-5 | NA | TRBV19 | CASSIAEGNQPQHF | TGTGCCAGTAGTATAGCTGAAGGCAATCAGCCCCAGCATTTT
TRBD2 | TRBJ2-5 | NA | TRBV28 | CASSWGTSGSRETQYF | TGTGCCAGCAGTTGGGGGACTAGCGGGAGTCGAGAGACCCAGTACTTC
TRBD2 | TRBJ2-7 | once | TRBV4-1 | CASSHALWTSGEEQYF | TGCGCCAGCAGCCACGCCTTGTGGACTAGCGGAGAGGAGCAGTACTTC
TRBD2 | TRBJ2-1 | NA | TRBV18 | CASSPEASSGKENEQFF | TGTGCCAGCTCACCGGAAGCCTCTAGCGGGAAGGAAAATGAGCAGTTCTTC
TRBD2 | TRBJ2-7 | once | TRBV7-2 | CASSPSGVSYEQYF | TGTGCCAGCAGTCCTAGCGGGGTCTCCTACGAGCAGTACTTC
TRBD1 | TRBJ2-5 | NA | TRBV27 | CASRTSDRGQETQYF | TGTGCCAGCAGGACCTCCGACAGGGGACAAGAGACCCAGTACTTC